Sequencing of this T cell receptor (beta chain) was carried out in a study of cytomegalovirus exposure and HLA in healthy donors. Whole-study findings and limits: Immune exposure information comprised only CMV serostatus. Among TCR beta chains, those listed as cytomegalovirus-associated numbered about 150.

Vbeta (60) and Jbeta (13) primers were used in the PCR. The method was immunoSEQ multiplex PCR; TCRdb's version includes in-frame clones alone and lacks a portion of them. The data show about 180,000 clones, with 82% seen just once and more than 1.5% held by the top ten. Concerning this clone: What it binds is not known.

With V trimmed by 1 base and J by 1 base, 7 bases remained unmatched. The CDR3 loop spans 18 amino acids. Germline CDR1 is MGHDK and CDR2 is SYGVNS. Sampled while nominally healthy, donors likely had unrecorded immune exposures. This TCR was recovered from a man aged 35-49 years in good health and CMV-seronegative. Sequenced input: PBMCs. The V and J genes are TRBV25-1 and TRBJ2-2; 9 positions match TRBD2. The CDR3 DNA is TGTGCCAGCAGTGAATGGACATGGCGGGAGGGGAACACCGGGGAGCTGTTTTTT. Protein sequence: CASSEWTWREGNTGELFF.